This T cell receptor (beta chain) came from a study of blood T cell repertoires in COVID-19. On the study more broadly: The origin of the acute and convalescent COVID-19 samples was the United States, Italy and Spain.

Repertoires were generated with immunoSEQ multiplex PCR, while TCRdb's copy carries only in-frame clones and drops some. The sample has about 170,000 clones, 82% seen once. V lost 1 base, J lost 6 bases, and 13 bases lay in between. The CDR3 loop spans 15 amino acids. Looked up from germline, CDR1 is MGHRA and CDR2 is YSYEKL. The sequenced sample consisted of peripheral blood. The sequence was obtained from a woman over 75 with active or convalescent COVID-19. The chain is built from TRBV4-1 and TRBJ2-1, with TRBD1 as a possible D gene (7 bases). CDR3 sequence: CASSQGRGVVNEQFF. The CDR3 DNA reads TGCGCCAGCAGCCAAGGCAGGGGGGTGGTCAATGAGCAGTTCTTC.